This T cell receptor beta chain derives from a study of blood T cell repertoires in COVID-19. As for the study in general: The study drew acute and convalescent COVID-19 samples from the United States, Italy and Spain. Sample material is recorded as cDNA or gDNA derived from T cells, B-cell-depleted T cells, or PBMCs.

Cohort placement rested on clinical history that participants reported themselves. In the original processing: Estimation of nucleated cell counts relied on the amplification of reference gene primers. Sequenced by immunoSEQ multiplex PCR; TCRdb stores in-frame clones only, minus some. The D gene and trimming were derived from the DNA, and the V and J assignments and clone size from that table. The repertoire holds 260,000 or so clones, with 88% as singletons. Germline V CDR1 and CDR2: MNHNY, SVGAGI (reference sequence). The CDR3 extends over 15 amino acids. Germline trimming cut 5 bases from V and 6 bases from J; bases unmatched to any gene: 10.

The sequence was obtained from a woman aged 40 to 49 with acute COVID-19. The chain carries TRBV6-6 and TRBJ1-1; 9 nucleotides match TRBD1. Material for sequencing was PBMCs or T cells enriched from blood (not recorded which). The CDR3 is CASSPIHTGGPEAFF. The CDR3 region has the DNA TGTGCCAGCAGTCCTATCCACACAGGGGGCCCTGAAGCTTTCTTT.